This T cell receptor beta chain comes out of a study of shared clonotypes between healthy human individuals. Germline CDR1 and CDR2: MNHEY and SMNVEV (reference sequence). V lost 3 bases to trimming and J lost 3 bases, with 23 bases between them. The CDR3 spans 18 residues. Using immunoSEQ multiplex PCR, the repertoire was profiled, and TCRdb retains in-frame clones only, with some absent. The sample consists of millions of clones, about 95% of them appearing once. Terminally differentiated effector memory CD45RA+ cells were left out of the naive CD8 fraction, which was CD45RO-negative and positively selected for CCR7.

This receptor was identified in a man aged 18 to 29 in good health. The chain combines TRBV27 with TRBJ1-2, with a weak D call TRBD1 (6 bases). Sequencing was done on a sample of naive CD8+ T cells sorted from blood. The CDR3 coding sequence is TGTGCCAGCAGTTTTTCCCCGGCAGGGGACCTTCGGGACTATGGCTACACCTTC. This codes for CASSFSPAGDLRDYGYTF.